These 19 T cell receptor beta chains share one sample of origin, sequenced in a study of CD8+CD57+ T cells in acquired aplastic anemia. Sequencing was done on patients that had shown CD8+CD57+ cell expansion by flow cytometry. Genomic DNA constituted the template upon which TCR beta VDJ and CDR3 profiling was performed. TCRdb used MiXCR to reprocess the reads, holding one entry per CDR3 protein. The sample has a few hundred thousand distinct CDR3 sequences, around 50% seen once. The sequencing input was sorted CD4+, CD8+, or CD8+CD57+ T cells (not recorded which) from PBMCs. These receptors were obtained from a human donor with aplastic anemia.

The rearrangement uses TRBV7-8 and TRBJ2-7; D is ambiguous. Between the trimmed V and J ends, which lost 6 bases and 3 bases, there was a span of 9 bases. The V gene's germline CDR1 is SGHVS and CDR2 FQNEAQ. CDR3 length equals 12 residues. CDR3 nucleotides: TGTGCCAGCAGGGTGGACGACTACGAGCAGTACTTC. Protein sequence: CASRVDDYEQYF.

This clonotype is a singleton in its sample. V and J are TRBV29-1 and TRBJ2-7; TRBD2 matches 12 bases. The V and J ends lost 3 bases and 2 bases, in that order; junction bases with no gene match: 2. The CDR3 covers 14 residues. Germline-derived CDR1 and CDR2 are SQVTM and ANQGSEA. The CDR3 region is CSVDGLAGTYEQYF. CDR3 nucleotide sequence: TGCAGCGTTGATGGACTAGCGGGGACCTACGAGCAGTACTTC.

This clonotype occurred many times. This chain uses TRBV6-5 with TRBJ1-2; no definite D call. The V gene's germline CDR1 is MNHEY and CDR2 SVGAGI. CDR3 length: 14 amino acids. Trimming pared 8 bases from V and 1 base from J, leaving 14 bases between. The chain's CDR3 is CASGRGTDNYGYTF. The DNA for the CDR3 is TGTGCCAGCGGCCGAGGCACAGATAACTATGGCTACACCTTC.

This clonotype was picked up a small number of times. The rearrangement uses TRBV20-1 and TRBJ2-7; D might be TRBD2 (6 bases). The germline V and J ends were trimmed by 3 bases and 9 bases, with 18 bases remaining between them. The germline CDR1 and CDR2 sequences are DFQATT and SNEGSKA (reference sequence). The CDR3 is 13 amino acids. In DNA form, the CDR3 reads TGCAGTGCTAGGCCGGGACTCGCCTCGGCGCAGTACTTC. The encoded protein is CSARPGLASAQYF.

The rearrangement uses TRBV7-2 and TRBJ2-3; D is undetermined. The CDR3 spans 16 residues. Trimming cost V 1 base and J 0 bases, with 11 bases left between them. In germline, CDR1 is SGHTA, CDR2 FQGNSA. The CDR3 is CASSLGEGSSTDTQYF. The CDR3 nucleotides read TGTGCCAGCAGCTTAGGTGAAGGGTCAAGCACAGATACGCAGTATTTT.

This clonotype was seen ten or more times. This chain connects TRBV6-6 to TRBJ2-7; 7 bases map to TRBD1. Germline V gene data show CDR1 as MNHNY and CDR2 as SVGAGI (reference sequence). V lost 5 bases, J lost 4 bases, and 2 bases stayed unmatched. The CDR3 loop spans 12 amino acids. Here the CDR3 reads CASSPGGYEQYF. The CDR3 DNA follows: TGTGCCAGCAGTCCAGGGGGTTACGAGCAGTACTTC.

The table lists this clonotype with many counts. V usage is TRBV15 and J usage is TRBJ1-3, with 8 bases identical to TRBD1. V lost 0 bases, J lost 7 bases, and 2 bases stayed unmatched. Per germline, CDR1 LNHNV and CDR2 YYDKDF (reference sequence). The CDR3 is made up of 14 amino acids. CDR3 DNA: TGTGCCACCAGCAGAGACCGACAGGGGAACACCATATATTTT. Encoded protein: CATSRDRQGNTIYF.

This clonotype was detected many times. The chain employs TRBV19 and TRBJ1-1; TRBD1 is a possible D gene (6 bases). The CDR3 spans 13 residues. V lost 6 bases and J 10 bases, leaving 18 bases between the germline ends. Per the germline V gene, CDR1 is LNHDA and CDR2 is SQIVND (reference sequence). The CDR3 coding sequence is TGTGCCAGTAGCGTCCGGGACATATCGTTAGCTTTCTTT. This codes for CASSVRDISLAFF.

This clonotype came up many times. This chain links TRBV19 with TRBJ2-1; the match to TRBD2 covers 10 bases. The CDR3 loop spans 14 amino acids. Unmatched junction bases numbered 5, after V lost 5 bases and J lost 7 bases. CDR1 is LNHDA, CDR2 SQIVND, per germline (reference sequence). The CDR3 nucleotides read TGTGCCAGTAGTGGACTAGCGGACTCGAATGAGCAGTTCTTC. It translates to CASSGLADSNEQFF.

This clonotype has a count of ten or more. J is TRBJ1-5 and V is TRBV12-3 or TRBV12-4; D is uncertain. This CDR3 is 13 amino acids long. V lost 0 bases and J lost 3, with 3 bases in between. CDR3 sequence reads: CASSLADNQPQHF. In DNA form, the CDR3 reads TGTGCCAGCAGTTTAGCGGACAATCAGCCCCAGCATTTT.

This clonotype was seen only once. The rearrangement uses TRBV7-9 and TRBJ1-6, with unresolved D. CDR1 and CDR2 from the germline V gene are SEHNR and FQNEAQ (reference sequence). The V end was cut by 5 bases, the J end by 7 bases, with 6 bases between. CDR3 length: 12 residues. The CDR3 DNA follows: TGTGCCAGCAGCAGCACGAATTCACCCCTCCACTTT. Translation gives CASSSTNSPLHF.

This clonotype turned up a few times. The J gene is TRBJ2-7, the V gene TRBV28; TRBD1 agrees at 8 bases. Trimming took 5 bases from V and 4 from J; bases not matched to a gene: 7. The CDR3 contains 14 residues. The germline CDR1 and CDR2 sequences are MDHEN and SYDVKM. The CDR3 nucleotides read TGTGCCAGCAGTACCCAGGACAGGGCGTACGAGCAGTACTTC. As protein: CASSTQDRAYEQYF.

This clonotype occurred many times. The chain combines TRBV7-9 with TRBJ1-4; D remains ambiguous. Per the germline V gene, CDR1 is SEHNR and CDR2 is FQNEAQ (reference sequence). Trimming shortened V by 3 bases and J by 7 bases, and 9 bases separated the two germline ends. The CDR3 totals 13 residues. The CDR3 reads CASSLSRPEKLFF. CDR3 nucleotide sequence: TGTGCCAGCAGCTTGAGCAGGCCTGAAAAACTGTTTTTT.

With regard to this clonotype: One end of the junction does not line up with germline, which may come from a read error. The V gene is TRBV5-4, the J gene TRBJ2-1; D uncertain. Germline-derived CDR1 and CDR2 are SGHNT and YYREEE (reference sequence). The CDR3 is 13 amino acids. DNA of the CDR3: TGTGCCGGCAGCCCGACATCCTACAATGAGCAGTCCTTC. The encoded protein is CAGSPTSYNEQSF.

The rearrangement joins TRBV20-1 to TRBJ2-7; 13 positions agree with TRBD2. This CDR3 has 15 amino acids. The junction had 10 bases not matched to a gene; V was cut back by 4 bases and J by 7 bases. Germline V lookup: CDR1 DFQATT, CDR2 SNEGSKA (reference sequence). The CDR3 sequence: CSATPGLAGAWEQYF. The CDR3 DNA is TGCAGTGCTACCCCTGGACTAGCGGGGGCCTGGGAGCAGTACTTC.

The sample holds many counts of this clonotype. V is TRBV6-2 or TRBV6-3 and J is TRBJ1-1; TRBD1 matches 9 bases. After removal of 8 bases from V and 4 bases from J, the junction contained 8 bases not matched to a gene. Germline V CDR1 and CDR2: MNHEY, SVGEGT. The CDR3 sequence is 14 residues long. The CDR3, as DNA: TGTGCCAGCTACACCGGGACAGGGCGCACTGAAGCTTTCTTT. It encodes CASYTGTGRTEAFF.

This clonotype was seen at least ten times. The rearrangement joins TRBV2 to TRBJ2-5, with D tentatively TRBD1 (7 bases). Germline V gives CDR1 SNHLY, CDR2 FYNNEI. The CDR3 runs 18 residues. Trimming cost V 0 bases and J 2 bases, with 19 bases left between them. In DNA form, the CDR3 reads TGTGCCAGCAGTGAAGCGCTTTGGAGGGGGCCAGCTCAAGAGACCCAGTACTTC. Translation: CASSEALWRGPAQETQYF. Together with reference TRBV2 and TRBJ2-5, the CDR3 gives the full variable domain: EPEVTQTPSHQVTQMGQEVILRCVPISNHLYFYWYRQILGQKVEFLVSFYNNEISEKSEIFDDQFSVERPDGSNFTLKIRSTKLEDSAMYFCASSEALWRGPAQETQYFGPGTRLLVL.

CDR3 loop: CASSLDGPLHF. The CDR3 DNA follows: TGTGCCAGCAGCTTGGACGGACCCCTCCACTTT. The chain couples TRBV7-9 to TRBJ1-6; D call uncertain. The CDR3 contains 11 residues. V was clipped by 3 bases and J by 12 bases, with 6 bases between them. Germline CDR1 reads SEHNR; CDR2 reads FQNEAQ (reference sequence).

The chain is built from TRBV15 and TRBJ2-7; a possible D gene is TRBD1 (5 bases). This CDR3 contains 20 residues. Trimming left V 8 bases short and J 3 bases short, with 35 bases between. Looked up from germline, CDR1 is LNHNV and CDR2 is YYDKDF (reference sequence). The CDR3 is CATAETAGEKQFFINYEQYF. Written as DNA, the CDR3 is TGTGCCACCGCGGAGACAGCCGGTGAAAAACAGTTTTTCATTAACTACGAGCAGTACTTC.